The next 3 T cell receptor beta chains were all read from a single sample in a study of T cell repertoires in cytomegalovirus infection. Their specific antigens are unknown. TCRdb itself ran the reads through MiXCR, one entry per CDR3 protein. The data hold approximately 910,000 distinct CDR3 sequences, with 31% observed a single time. This material consisted of cultured CD8+ T cells from PBMCs, taken from culture after CMV antigen stimulation. The receptors shown here come from a human donor in good health (CMV status not recorded). Some clones in this sample may be carry-over from other donors' samples.

The rearrangement links TRBV29-1 to TRBJ1-1, with a possible D match to TRBD1 (5 bases). Trimming stripped 4 bases from V and 11 bases from J, with 14 bases between. Germline V gene sequence: CDR1 SQVTM, CDR2 ANQGSEA. The CDR3 sequence is 11 residues long. The CDR3 nucleotides are TGCAGCGTTGTGGGCAGGGTACGGGCTTTCTTT. It specifies CSVVGRVRAFF.

This chain links TRBV12-3 or TRBV12-4 with TRBJ1-1, with 12 bases fitting TRBD1. V lost 6 bases to trimming and J lost 8 bases; unmatched junction nucleotides: 10. This CDR3 is built from 15 residues. DNA for the CDR3: TGTGCCAGCAGCCTCGCGGGGACAGGGGGCGACGAAGCTTTCTTT. Translation gives CASSLAGTGGDEAFF.

The chain combines TRBV6-1 with TRBJ2-2, with D possibly being TRBD2 (5 bases). Trimming cost V 6 bases and J 0 bases, with 14 bases left between them. The V gene's germline CDR1 is MNHNS and CDR2 SASEGT. The CDR3 loop spans 16 amino acids. The CDR3 sequence is CASRPLEGANTGELFF. The CDR3 DNA sequence: TGTGCCAGCAGACCCCTCGAGGGAGCGAACACCGGGGAGCTGTTTTTT.